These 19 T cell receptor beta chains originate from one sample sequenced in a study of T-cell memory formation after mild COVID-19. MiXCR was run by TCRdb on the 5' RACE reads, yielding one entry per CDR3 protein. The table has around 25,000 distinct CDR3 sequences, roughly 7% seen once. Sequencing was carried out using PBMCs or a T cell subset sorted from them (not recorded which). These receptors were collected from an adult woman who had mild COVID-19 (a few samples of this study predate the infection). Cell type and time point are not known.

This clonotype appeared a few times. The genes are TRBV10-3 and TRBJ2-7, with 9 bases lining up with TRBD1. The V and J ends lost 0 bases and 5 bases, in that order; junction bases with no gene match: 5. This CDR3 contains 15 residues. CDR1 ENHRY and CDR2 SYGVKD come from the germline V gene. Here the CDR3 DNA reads TGTGCCATCAGTGAGTCCGGGACAGGGCACAACGAGCAGTACTTC. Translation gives CAISESGTGHNEQYF.

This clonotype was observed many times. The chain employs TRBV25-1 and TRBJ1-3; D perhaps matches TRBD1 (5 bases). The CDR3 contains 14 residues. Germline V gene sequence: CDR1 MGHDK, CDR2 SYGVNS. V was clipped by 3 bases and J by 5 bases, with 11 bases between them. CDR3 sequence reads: CASSEAGYRNTIYF. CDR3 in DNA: TGTGCCAGCAGTGAGGCAGGGTACAGAAACACCATATATTTT.

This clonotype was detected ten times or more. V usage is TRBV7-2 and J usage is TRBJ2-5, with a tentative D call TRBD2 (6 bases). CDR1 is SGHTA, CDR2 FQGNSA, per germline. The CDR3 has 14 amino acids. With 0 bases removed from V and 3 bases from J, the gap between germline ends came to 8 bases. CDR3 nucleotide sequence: TGTGCCAGCAGCTTAGCGGGACTTAAAGAGACCCAGTACTTC. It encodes CASSLAGLKETQYF. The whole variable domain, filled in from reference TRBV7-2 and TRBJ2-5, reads GAGVSQSPSNKVTEKGKDVELRCDPISGHTALYWYRQSLGQGLEFLIYFQGNSAPDKSGLPSDRFSAERTGGSVSTLTIQRTQQEDSAVYLCASSLAGLKETQYFGPGTRLLVL.

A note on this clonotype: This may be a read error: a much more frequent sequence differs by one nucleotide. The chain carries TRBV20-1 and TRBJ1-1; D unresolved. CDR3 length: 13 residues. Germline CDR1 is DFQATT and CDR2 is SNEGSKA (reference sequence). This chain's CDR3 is CSARRAGNTEALF. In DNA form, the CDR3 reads TGCAGTGCTAGAAGGGCCGGGAACACTGAAGCTTTATTT.

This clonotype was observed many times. The CDR3: CATSRGQGDGANVLTF. The CDR3 region has the DNA TGTGCCACCAGCAGAGGGCAGGGAGATGGGGCCAACGTCCTGACTTTC. The rearrangement links TRBV15 to TRBJ2-6; the D call may be TRBD1 or TRBD2 (5 bases each). The CDR3 has 16 amino acids. V lost 1 base, J lost 3 bases, and 10 bases lay in between. The germline V gene has CDR1 LNHNV and CDR2 YYDKDF (reference sequence). Full variable domain (missing parts from reference TRBV15 and TRBJ2-6): DAMVIQNPRYQVTQFGKPVTLSCSQTLNHNVMYWYQQKSSQAPKLLFHYYDKDFNNEADTPDNFQSRRPNTSFCFLDIRSPGLGDTAMYLCATSRGQGDGANVLTFGAGSRLTVL.

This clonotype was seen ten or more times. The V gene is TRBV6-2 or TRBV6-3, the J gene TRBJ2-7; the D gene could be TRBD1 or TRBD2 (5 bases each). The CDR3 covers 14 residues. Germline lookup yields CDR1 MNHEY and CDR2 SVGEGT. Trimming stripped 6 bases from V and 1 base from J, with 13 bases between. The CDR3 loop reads CASSLRDGSYEQYF. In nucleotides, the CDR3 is TGTGCCAGCAGCCTCCGGGACGGGTCCTACGAGCAGTACTTC.

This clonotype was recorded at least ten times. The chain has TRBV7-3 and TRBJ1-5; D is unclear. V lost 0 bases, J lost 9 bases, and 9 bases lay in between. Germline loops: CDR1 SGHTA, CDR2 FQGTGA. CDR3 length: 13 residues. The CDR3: CASSLTEDGPQHF. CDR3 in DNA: TGTGCCAGCAGCTTAACGGAGGACGGGCCCCAGCATTTT.

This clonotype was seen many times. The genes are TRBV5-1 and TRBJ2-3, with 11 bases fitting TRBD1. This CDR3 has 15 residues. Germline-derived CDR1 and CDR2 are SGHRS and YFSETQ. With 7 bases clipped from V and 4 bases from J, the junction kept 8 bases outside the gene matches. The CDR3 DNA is TGCGCCAGCTCCTCCGGGACAGGGGGTGCAGATACGCAGTATTTT. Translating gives CASSSGTGGADTQYF.

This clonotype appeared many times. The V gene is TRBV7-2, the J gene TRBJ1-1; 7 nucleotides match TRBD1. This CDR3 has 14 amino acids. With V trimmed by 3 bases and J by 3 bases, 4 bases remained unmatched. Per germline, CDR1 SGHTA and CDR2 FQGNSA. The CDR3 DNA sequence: TGTGCCAGCAGCTTCCAGGGGGGCTACACTGAAGCTTTCTTT. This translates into CASSFQGGYTEAFF.

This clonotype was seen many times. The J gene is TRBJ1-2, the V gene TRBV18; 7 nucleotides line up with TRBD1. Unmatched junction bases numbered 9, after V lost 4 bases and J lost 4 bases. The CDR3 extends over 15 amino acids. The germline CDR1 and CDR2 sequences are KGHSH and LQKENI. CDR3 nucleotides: TGTGCCAGCTCACTAACAGGGGCCGCGGGCTATGGCTACACCTTC. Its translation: CASSLTGAAGYGYTF.

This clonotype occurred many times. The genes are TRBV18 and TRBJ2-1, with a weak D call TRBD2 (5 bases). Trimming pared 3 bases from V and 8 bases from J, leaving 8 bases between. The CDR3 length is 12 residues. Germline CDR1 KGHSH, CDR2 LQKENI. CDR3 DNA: TGTGCCAGCTCACCGAGGGCCCATGAGCAGTTCTTC. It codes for CASSPRAHEQFF.

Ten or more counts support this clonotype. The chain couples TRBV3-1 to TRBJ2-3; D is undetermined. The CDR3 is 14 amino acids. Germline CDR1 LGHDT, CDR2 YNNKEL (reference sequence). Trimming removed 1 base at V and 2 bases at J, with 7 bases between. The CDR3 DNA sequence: TGTGCCAGCAGCCAAGGGCCTCTCACAGATACGCAGTATTTT. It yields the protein CASSQGPLTDTQYF.

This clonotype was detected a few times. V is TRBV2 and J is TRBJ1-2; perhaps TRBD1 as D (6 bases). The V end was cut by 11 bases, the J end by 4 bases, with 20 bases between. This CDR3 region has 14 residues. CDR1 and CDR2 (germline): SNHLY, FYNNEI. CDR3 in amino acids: CAGDGGGGFYGYTF. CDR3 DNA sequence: TGTGCCGGTGATGGGGGTGGGGGCTTCTATGGCTACACCTTC.

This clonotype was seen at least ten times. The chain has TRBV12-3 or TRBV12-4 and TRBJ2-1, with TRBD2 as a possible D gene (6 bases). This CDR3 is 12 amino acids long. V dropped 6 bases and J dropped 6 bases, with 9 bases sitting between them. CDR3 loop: CASRRGTNEQFF. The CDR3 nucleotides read TGTGCCAGCAGGCGGGGAACCAATGAGCAGTTCTTC.

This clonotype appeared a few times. In nucleotides, the CDR3 is TGTGCCACCAGTGCACCGGCAGGTGGATTTCTAACCTACGAGCAGTACTTC. This encodes CATSAPAGGFLTYEQYF. The chain links TRBV24-1 to TRBJ2-7; D uncertain. The V end was cut by 5 bases, the J end by 2 bases, with 21 bases between. CDR1 is KGHDR and CDR2 is SFDVKD in the germline V gene. This CDR3 contains 17 residues.

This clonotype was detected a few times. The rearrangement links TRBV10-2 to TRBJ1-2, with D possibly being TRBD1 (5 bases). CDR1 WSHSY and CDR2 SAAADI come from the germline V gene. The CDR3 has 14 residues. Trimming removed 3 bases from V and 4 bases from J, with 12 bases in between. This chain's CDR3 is CASSEKGIGYGYTF. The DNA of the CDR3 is TGCGCCAGCAGTGAAAAGGGGATCGGCTATGGCTACACCTTC.

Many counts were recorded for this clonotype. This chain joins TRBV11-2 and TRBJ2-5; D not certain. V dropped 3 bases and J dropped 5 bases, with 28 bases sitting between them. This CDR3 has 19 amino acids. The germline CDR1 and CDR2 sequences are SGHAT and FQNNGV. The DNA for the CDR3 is TGTGCCAGCAGCTTTTCCCTTTACCGCCAACAAGCCCAATGGGAGACCCAGTACTTC. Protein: CASSFSLYRQQAQWETQYF.

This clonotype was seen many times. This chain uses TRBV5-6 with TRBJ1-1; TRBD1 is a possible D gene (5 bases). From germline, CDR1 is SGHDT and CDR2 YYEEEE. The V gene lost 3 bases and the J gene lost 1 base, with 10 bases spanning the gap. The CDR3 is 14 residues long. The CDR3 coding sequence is TGTGCCAGCAGCTGGGGCCGCGGGAACACTGAAGCTTTCTTT. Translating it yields CASSWGRGNTEAFF.

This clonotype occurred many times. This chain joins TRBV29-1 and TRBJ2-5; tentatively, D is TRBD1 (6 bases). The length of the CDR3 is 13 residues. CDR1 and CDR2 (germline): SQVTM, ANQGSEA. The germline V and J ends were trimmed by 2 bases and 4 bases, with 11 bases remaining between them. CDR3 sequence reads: CSVELLQGETQYF. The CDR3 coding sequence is TGCAGCGTTGAATTGTTACAGGGAGAGACCCAGTACTTC.